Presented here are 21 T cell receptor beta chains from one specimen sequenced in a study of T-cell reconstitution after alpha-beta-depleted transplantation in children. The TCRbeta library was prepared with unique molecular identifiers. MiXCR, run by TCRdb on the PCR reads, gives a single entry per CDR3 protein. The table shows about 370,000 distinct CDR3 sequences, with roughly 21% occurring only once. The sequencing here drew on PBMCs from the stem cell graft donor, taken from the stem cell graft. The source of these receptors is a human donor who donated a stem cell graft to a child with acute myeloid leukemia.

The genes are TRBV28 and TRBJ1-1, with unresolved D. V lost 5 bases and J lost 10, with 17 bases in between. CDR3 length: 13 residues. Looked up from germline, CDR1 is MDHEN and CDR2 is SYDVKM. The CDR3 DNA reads TGTGCCAGCAGTCCCTGGACTGAACCTGGAGCTTTCTTT. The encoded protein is CASSPWTEPGAFF. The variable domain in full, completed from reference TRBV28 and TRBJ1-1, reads DVKVTQSSRYLVKRTGEKVFLECVQDMDHENMFWYRQDPGLGLRLIYFSYDVKMKEKGDIPEGYSVSREKKERFSLILESASTNQTSMYLCASSPWTEPGAFFGQGTRLTVV.

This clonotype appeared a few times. The CDR3 spells CSSTGTGGSYEQYF. CDR3 DNA: TGCAGCTCAACCGGGACAGGGGGATCCTACGAGCAGTACTTC. The gene calls are TRBV29-1 and TRBJ2-7; 11 bases are shared with TRBD1. The CDR3 extends over 14 amino acids. V trimming: 8 bases; J trimming: 1 base; junction bases outside the gene matches: 7. Germline V gene sequence: CDR1 SQVTM, CDR2 ANQGSEA.

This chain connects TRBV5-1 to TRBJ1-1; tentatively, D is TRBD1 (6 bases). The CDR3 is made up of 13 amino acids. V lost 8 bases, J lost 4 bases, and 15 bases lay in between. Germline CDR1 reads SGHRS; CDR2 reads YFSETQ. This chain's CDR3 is CASTTGSGTEAFF. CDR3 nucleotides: TGCGCCAGTACCACAGGGTCTGGCACTGAAGCTTTCTTT.

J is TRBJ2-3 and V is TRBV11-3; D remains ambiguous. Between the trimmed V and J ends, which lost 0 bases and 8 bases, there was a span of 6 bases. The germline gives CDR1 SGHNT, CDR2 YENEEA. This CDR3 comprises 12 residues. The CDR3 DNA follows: TGTGCCAGCAGCTTAGATCCGTCTACGCAGTATTTT. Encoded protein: CASSLDPSTQYF. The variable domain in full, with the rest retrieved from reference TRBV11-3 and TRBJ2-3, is EAGVVQSPRYKIIEKKQPVAFWCNPISGHNTLYWYLQNLGQGPELLIRYENEEAVDDSQLPKDRFSAERLKGVDSTLKIQPAELGDSAVYLCASSLDPSTQYFGPGTRLTVL.

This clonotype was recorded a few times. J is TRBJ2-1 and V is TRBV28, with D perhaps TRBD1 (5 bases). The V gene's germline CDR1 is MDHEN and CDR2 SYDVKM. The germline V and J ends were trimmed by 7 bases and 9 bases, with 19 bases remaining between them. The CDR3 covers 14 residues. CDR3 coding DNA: TGTGCCAGCATTACCCCTGGGGCGCCTGGTGAGCAGTTCTTC. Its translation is CASITPGAPGEQFF. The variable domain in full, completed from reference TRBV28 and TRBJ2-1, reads DVKVTQSSRYLVKRTGEKVFLECVQDMDHENMFWYRQDPGLGLRLIYFSYDVKMKEKGDIPEGYSVSREKKERFSLILESASTNQTSMYLCASITPGAPGEQFFGPGTRLTVL.

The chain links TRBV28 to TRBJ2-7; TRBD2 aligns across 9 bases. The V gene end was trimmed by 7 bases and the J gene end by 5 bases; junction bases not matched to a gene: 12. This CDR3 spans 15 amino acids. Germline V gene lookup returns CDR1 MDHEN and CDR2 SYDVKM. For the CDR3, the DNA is TGTGCCAGCAATACGGTAGCGGGAGATTTAGACGAGCAGTACTTC. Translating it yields CASNTVAGDLDEQYF.

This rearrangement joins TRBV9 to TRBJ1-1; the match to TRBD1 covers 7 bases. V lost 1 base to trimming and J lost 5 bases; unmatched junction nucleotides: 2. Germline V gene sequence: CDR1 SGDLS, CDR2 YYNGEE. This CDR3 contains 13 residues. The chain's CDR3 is CASSVSGGTEAFF. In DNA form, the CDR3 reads TGTGCCAGCAGCGTATCAGGGGGTACTGAAGCTTTCTTT.

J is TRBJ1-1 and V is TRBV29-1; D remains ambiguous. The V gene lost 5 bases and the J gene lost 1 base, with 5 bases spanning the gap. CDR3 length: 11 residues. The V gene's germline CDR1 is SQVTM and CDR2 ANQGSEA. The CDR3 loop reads CSVRANTEAFF. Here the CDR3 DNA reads TGCAGCGTTCGAGCGAACACTGAAGCTTTCTTT.

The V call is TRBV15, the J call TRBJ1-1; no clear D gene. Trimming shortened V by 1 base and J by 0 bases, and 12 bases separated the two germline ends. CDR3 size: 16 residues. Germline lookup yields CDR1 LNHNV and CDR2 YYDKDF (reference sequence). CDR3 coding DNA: TGTGCCACCAGCAGAGGTACACACGGGTTGAACACTGAAGCTTTCTTT. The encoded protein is CATSRGTHGLNTEAFF.

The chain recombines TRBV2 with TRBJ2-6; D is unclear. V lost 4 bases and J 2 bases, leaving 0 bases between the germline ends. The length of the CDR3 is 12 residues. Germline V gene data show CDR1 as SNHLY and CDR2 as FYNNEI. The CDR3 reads CASSAGANVLTF. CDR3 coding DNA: TGTGCCAGCAGTGCTGGGGCCAACGTCCTGACTTTC.

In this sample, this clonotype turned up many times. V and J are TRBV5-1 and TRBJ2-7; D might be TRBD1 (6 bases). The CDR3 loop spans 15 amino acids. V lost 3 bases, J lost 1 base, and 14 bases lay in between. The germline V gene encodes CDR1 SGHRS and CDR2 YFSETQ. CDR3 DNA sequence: TGCGCCAGCAGCTGGGCGACAGGAGAATCCTACGAGCAGTACTTC. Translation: CASSWATGESYEQYF.

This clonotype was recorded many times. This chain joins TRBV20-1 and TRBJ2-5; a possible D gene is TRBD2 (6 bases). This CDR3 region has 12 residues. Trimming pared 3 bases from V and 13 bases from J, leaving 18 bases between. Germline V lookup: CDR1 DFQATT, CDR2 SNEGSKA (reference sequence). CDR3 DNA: TGCAGTGCTAGTCTTTCCCGGGAGAGTTTGTACTTC. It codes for CSASLSRESLYF.

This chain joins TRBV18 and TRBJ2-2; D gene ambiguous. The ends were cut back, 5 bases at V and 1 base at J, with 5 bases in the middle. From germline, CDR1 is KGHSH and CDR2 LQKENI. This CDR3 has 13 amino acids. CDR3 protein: CASSWENTGELFF. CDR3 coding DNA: TGTGCCAGCTCATGGGAGAACACCGGGGAGCTGTTTTTT.

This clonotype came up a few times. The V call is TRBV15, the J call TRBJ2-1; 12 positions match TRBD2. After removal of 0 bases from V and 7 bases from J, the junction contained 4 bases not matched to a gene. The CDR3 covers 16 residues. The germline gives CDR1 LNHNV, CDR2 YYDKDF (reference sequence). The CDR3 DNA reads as TGTGCCACCAGCAGAGATACGGGGACTAGCGGGAATGAGCAGTTCTTC. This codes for CATSRDTGTSGNEQFF.

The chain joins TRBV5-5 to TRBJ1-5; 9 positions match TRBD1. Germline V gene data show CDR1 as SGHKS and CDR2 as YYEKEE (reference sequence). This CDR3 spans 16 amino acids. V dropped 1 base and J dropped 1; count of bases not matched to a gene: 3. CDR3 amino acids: CASSLTGTGSNQPQHF. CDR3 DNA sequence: TGTGCCAGCAGCTTGACGGGGACAGGGAGCAATCAGCCCCAGCATTTT.

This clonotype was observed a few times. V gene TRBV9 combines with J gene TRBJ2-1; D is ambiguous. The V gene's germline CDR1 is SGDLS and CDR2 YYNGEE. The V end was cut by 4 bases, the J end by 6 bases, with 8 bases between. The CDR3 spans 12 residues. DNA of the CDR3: TGTGCCAGCAGCAATTTAGGCAATGAGCAGTTCTTC. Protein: CASSNLGNEQFF.

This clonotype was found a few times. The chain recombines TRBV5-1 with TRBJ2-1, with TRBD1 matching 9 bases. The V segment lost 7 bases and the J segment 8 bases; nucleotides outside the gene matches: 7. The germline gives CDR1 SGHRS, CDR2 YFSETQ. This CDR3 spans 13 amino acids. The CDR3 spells CASLPGQGYEQFF. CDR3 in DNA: TGCGCCAGCCTTCCGGGACAGGGATATGAGCAGTTCTTC.

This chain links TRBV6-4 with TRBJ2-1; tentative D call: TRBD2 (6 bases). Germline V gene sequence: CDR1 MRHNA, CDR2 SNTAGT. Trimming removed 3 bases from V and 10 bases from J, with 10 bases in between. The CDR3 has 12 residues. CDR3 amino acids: CASSEGRGEQFF. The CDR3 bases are TGTGCCAGCAGTGAGGGGCGGGGAGAGCAGTTCTTC.

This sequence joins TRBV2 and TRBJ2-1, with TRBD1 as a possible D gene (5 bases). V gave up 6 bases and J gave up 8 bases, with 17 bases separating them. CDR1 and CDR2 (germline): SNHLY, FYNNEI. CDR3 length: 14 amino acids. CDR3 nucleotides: TGTGCCAGCAGGTCCCGGTCCAGGGTGGATGAGCAGTTCTTC. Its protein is CASRSRSRVDEQFF.

The CDR3 protein is CASSYGVIYEQYF. The CDR3 DNA reads as TGTGCCAGCAGTTACGGGGTGATCTACGAGCAGTACTTC. This chain connects TRBV6-6 to TRBJ2-7; the D is unclear. Trimming removed 2 bases at V and 3 bases at J, with 8 bases between. The CDR3 runs to 13 residues. Looked up from germline, CDR1 is MNHNY and CDR2 is SVGAGI (reference sequence).

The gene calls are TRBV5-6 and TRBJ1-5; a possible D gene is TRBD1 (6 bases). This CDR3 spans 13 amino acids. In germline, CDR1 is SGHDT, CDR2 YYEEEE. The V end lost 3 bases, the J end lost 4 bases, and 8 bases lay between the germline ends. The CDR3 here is CASSSDRNQPQHF. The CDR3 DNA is TGTGCCAGCAGCTCGGACAGAAATCAGCCCCAGCATTTT.